This T cell receptor beta chain is from a study of blood T cell repertoires in COVID-19. The wider study: Collection of acute and convalescent COVID-19 samples took place in the United States, Italy and Spain. Sample material is recorded as cDNA or gDNA derived from T cells, B-cell-depleted T cells, or PBMCs.

Original handling: Amplified reference gene primers provided the basis for estimating nucleated cell counts. This table comes from immunoSEQ multiplex PCR, and its TCRdb copy is limited to in-frame clones, with some not included. That table gives V, J and clone size, and the DNA gave D and trimming. The repertoire has under 200,000 clones, around 87% of them found once; the top ten carry approximately 2.7%. This CDR3 spans 15 amino acids. The germline V gene has CDR1 MNHNY and CDR2 SVGAGI (reference sequence). The ends were cut back, 3 bases at V and 3 bases at J, with 14 bases in the middle. The material sequenced was peripheral blood. The rearrangement links TRBV6-6 to TRBJ1-2; D remains ambiguous. The clonotype comes from a man aged 40-55 years with active or convalescent COVID-19. The DNA for the CDR3 is TGTGCCAGCAGTTATAAAGTTATGGCAGACTATGGCTACACCTTC. Translated: CASSYKVMADYGYTF.